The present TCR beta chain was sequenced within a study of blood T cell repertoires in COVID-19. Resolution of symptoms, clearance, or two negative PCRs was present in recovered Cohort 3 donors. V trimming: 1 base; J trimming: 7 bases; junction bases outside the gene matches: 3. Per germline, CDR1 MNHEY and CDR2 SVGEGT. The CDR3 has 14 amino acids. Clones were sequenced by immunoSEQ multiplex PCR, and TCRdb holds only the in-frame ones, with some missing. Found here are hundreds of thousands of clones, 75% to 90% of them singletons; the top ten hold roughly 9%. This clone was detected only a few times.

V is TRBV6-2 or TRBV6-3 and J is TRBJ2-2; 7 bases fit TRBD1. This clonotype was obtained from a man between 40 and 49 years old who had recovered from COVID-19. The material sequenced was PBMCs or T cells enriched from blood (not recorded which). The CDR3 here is CASSYFNRGGELFF. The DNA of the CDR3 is TGTGCCAGCAGTTACTTCAACAGGGGCGGGGAGCTGTTTTTT.